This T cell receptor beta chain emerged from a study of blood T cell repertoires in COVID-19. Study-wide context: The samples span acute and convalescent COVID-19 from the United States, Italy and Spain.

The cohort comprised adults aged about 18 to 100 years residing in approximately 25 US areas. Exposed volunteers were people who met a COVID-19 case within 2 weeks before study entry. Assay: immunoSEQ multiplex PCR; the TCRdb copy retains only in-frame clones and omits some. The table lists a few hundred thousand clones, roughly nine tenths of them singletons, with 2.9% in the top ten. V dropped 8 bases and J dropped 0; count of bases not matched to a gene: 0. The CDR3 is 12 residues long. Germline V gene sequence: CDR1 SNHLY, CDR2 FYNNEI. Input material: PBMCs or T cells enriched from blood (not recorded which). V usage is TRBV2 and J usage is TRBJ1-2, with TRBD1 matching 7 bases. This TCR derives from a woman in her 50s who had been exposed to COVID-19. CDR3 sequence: CASGTANYGYTF. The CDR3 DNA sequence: TGTGCCAGCGGGACAGCTAACTATGGCTACACCTTC.